Included here is one T cell receptor (beta chain) sequence, with context. No antigen is known for it. The junction had 12 bases not matched to a gene; V was cut back by 5 bases and J by 5 bases. CDR3 length: 15 amino acids. Germline V gene data show CDR1 as SGHVS and CDR2 as FNYEAQ. These data originate in a study of OX40 agonist ivuxolimab in advanced cancers. In the study overall: Those treated in dose escalation had hepatocellular carcinoma, melanoma, renal cell cancer or head and neck cancer. Study-level results: Some nonresponders also had low normalized T-cell clonal expansion. On average, a greater number of expanded clones characterised CD8+ T cells relative to CD4+. In the 0.1-3.0 mg/kg groups, partial responders showed among the lowest expansion.

Repertoires were generated with immunoSEQ multiplex PCR, while TCRdb's copy carries only in-frame clones and drops some. The repertoire consists of about 95,000 clones, with 85% to 90% occurring once and the leading ten covering around 0.3%. The source of this sequence is an adult with an advanced solid tumor such as melanoma, head and neck, liver or kidney cancer. The chain combines TRBV7-6 with TRBJ2-7; 7 nucleotides line up with TRBD2. The sample consisted of CD4+ or CD8+ T cells sorted from blood, taken in a trial of the OX40 agonist ivuxolimab. CDR3 sequence (DNA): TGTGCCAGCAGCCAGGATGGGAGGGAGGGCAACGAGCAGTACTTC. Translating it yields CASSQDGREGNEQYF.